Listed here are 22 T cell receptor beta chains from one sample, sequenced in a study of blood T cell repertoires in COVID-19. The method was immunoSEQ multiplex PCR; TCRdb's version includes in-frame clones alone and lacks a portion of them. The top ten hold around 2.1% of the sample, which has nearly 250,000 clones, 86% seen once. The sequencing input was PBMCs or T cells enriched from blood (not recorded which). The receptors were sampled from a woman in her fifties or sixties who had recovered from COVID-19.

The CDR3 nucleotides are TGTGCCAGCAGCCAAACAGCGGGAGTGGGAGAGACCCAGTACTTC. It encodes CASSQTAGVGETQYF. This chain joins TRBV7-3 and TRBJ2-5; TRBD2 agrees at 8 bases. CDR3 length: 15 amino acids. V dropped 5 bases and J dropped 4; count of bases not matched to a gene: 9. Germline loops: CDR1 SGHTA, CDR2 FQGTGA.

This clone was seen just once. The chain is built from TRBV7-2 and TRBJ1-2; D is undetermined. CDR1 is SGHTA, CDR2 FQGNSA, per germline. This CDR3 contains 13 residues. Trimming took off 4 bases at V and 6 bases at J, with 12 bases between the two ends. The CDR3 spells CASSWRVEDGYTF. The CDR3 region has the DNA TGTGCCAGCAGCTGGCGGGTAGAGGATGGCTACACCTTC.

The rearrangement joins TRBV5-1 to TRBJ1-6, with TRBD1 matching 10 bases. Germline V gene data show CDR1 as SGHRS and CDR2 as YFSETQ. V lost 2 bases, J lost 6 bases, and 2 bases stayed unmatched. The CDR3 spans 15 residues. This CDR3 reads CASSLRTGGNSPLHF. The CDR3 DNA reads as TGCGCCAGCAGCTTAAGGACAGGGGGTAATTCACCCCTCCACTTT.

V and J are TRBV7-3 and TRBJ1-5, with a tentative D call TRBD1 (5 bases). V was shortened by 3 bases and J by 2 bases, with 20 bases between the two germline ends. Per the germline V gene, CDR1 is SGHTA and CDR2 is FQGTGA. The CDR3 is made up of 18 amino acids. The CDR3 region is CASSFPQQGNVGNQPQHF. CDR3 DNA: TGTGCCAGCAGCTTTCCTCAGCAGGGCAACGTGGGCAATCAGCCCCAGCATTTT.

The chain uses TRBV19 and TRBJ1-4; TRBD1 is a possible D gene (6 bases). V dropped 4 bases and J dropped 0 bases, with 12 bases sitting between them. Germline V lookup: CDR1 LNHDA, CDR2 SQIVND (reference sequence). The CDR3 length is 16 residues. As DNA, the CDR3 is TGTGCCAGTAGTAGACGGACAGCTGCAACTAATGAAAAACTGTTTTTT. It encodes CASSRRTAATNEKLFF.

The chain employs TRBV10-1 and TRBJ2-7, with a possible D match to TRBD1 (6 bases). Trimming pared 2 bases from V and 0 bases from J, leaving 17 bases between. Germline loops: CDR1 WNHNN, CDR2 SYGVQD (reference sequence). The CDR3 covers 17 residues. CDR3 residues: CASSELSPGTPSYEQYF. CDR3 DNA: TGCGCCAGCAGTGAGCTATCTCCCGGGACACCCTCCTACGAGCAGTACTTC.

The CDR3 spells CASSSFGAGGREQFF. The CDR3 nucleotides read TGCGCCAGCAGCTCCTTCGGGGCGGGGGGCCGTGAGCAGTTCTTC. V is TRBV5-1 and J is TRBJ2-1; 8 bases fit TRBD2. V trimming: 3 bases; J trimming: 9 bases; junction bases outside the gene matches: 11. The CDR3 is made up of 15 amino acids. The germline CDR1 and CDR2 sequences are SGHRS and YFSETQ.

This chain joins TRBV4-1 and TRBJ1-3, with D hard to call. The CDR3 has 13 amino acids. Trimming removed 1 base from V and 6 bases from J, with 7 bases in between. Germline-derived CDR1 and CDR2 are MGHRA and YSYEKL. In DNA form, the CDR3 reads TGCGCCAGCAGCCAAGGAGGGTTAAACACCATATATTTT. Residues: CASSQGGLNTIYF.

V usage is TRBV28 and J usage is TRBJ1-1, with TRBD1 matching over 9 bases. Germline V CDR1 and CDR2: MDHEN, SYDVKM. V lost 2 bases and J lost 10; bases outside the gene matches: 11. This CDR3 contains 15 residues. In DNA, the CDR3 is TGTGCCAGCAGTTTAAACCCGGGACAGGGAATAGGAGCTTTCTTT. It codes for CASSLNPGQGIGAFF.

This chain links TRBV18 with TRBJ1-4, with D perhaps TRBD1 (6 bases). Germline V CDR1 and CDR2: KGHSH, LQKENI. The CDR3 runs 17 residues. Trimming removed 1 base from V and 0 bases from J, with 12 bases in between. This CDR3 is CASSPRETGATNEKLFF. For the CDR3, the DNA is TGTGCCAGCTCACCACGCGAGACAGGAGCAACTAATGAAAAACTGTTTTTT. Based on the CDR3 plus reference TRBV18 and TRBJ1-4, the full variable domain is NAGVMQNPRHLVRRRGQEARLRCSPMKGHSHVYWYRQLPEEGLKFMVYLQKENIIDESGMPKERFSAEFPKEGPSILRIQQVVRGDSAAYFCASSPRETGATNEKLFFGSGTQLSVL.

The sample holds one count of this clone. The V call is TRBV28, the J call TRBJ1-5, with 11 bases aligning to TRBD1. The CDR3 totals 17 residues. CDR1 and CDR2 (germline): MDHEN, SYDVKM. V lost 6 bases, J lost 0 bases, and 7 bases stayed unmatched. CDR3 protein: CASRGTGGWGSNQPQHF. DNA for the CDR3: TGTGCCAGCAGAGGGACAGGGGGATGGGGTAGCAATCAGCCCCAGCATTTT.

This clone was found a few times. The chain has TRBV5-1 and TRBJ1-4; 10 nucleotides align to TRBD1. V shed 0 bases and J 1 base; nucleotides not matched to a gene: 9. This CDR3 comprises 19 residues. The germline V gene has CDR1 SGHRS and CDR2 YFSETQ. CDR3 in amino acids: CASSLVARTGGQTNEKLFF. The CDR3 DNA is TGCGCCAGCAGCTTGGTTGCCCGGACAGGGGGGCAAACTAATGAAAAACTGTTTTTT. The full variable domain, with the rest looked up from reference TRBV5-1 and TRBJ1-4, is KAGVTQTPRYLIKTRGQQVTLSCSPISGHRSVSWYQQTPGQGLQFLFEYFSETQRNKGNFPGRFSGRQFSNSRSEMNVSTLELGDSALYLCASSLVARTGGQTNEKLFFGSGTQLSVL.

The chain employs TRBV9 and TRBJ2-7; TRBD1 matches at 9 bases. Germline loops: CDR1 SGDLS, CDR2 YYNGEE. The length of the CDR3 is 14 residues. Trimming cost V 0 bases and J 7 bases; bases outside gene matches: 5. The CDR3 sequence: CASSVEGQGFEQYF. Here the CDR3 DNA reads TGTGCCAGCAGCGTAGAGGGACAGGGTTTTGAGCAGTACTTC. Complete variable domain (other parts from reference TRBV9 and TRBJ2-7): DSGVTQTPKHLITATGQRVTLRCSPRSGDLSVYWYQQSLDQGLQFLIQYYNGEERAKGNILERFSAQQFPDLHSELNLSSLELGDSALYFCASSVEGQGFEQYFGPGTRLTVT.

The rearrangement joins TRBV6-5 to TRBJ1-5, with D possibly TRBD1 on 6 matching bases. This CDR3 comprises 13 residues. Germline CDR1 MNHEY, CDR2 SVGAGI. V was pared by 5 bases and J by 4 bases, with 9 bases between. This chain's CDR3 is CASSTGRNQPQHF. Here the CDR3 DNA reads TGTGCCAGCAGTACAGGGAGAAATCAGCCCCAGCATTTT.

The chain couples TRBV2 to TRBJ2-1, with a tentative D call TRBD1 (6 bases). There are 13 residues in the CDR3. In germline, CDR1 is SNHLY, CDR2 FYNNEI. With 10 bases removed from V and 5 bases from J, the gap between germline ends came to 15 bases. The CDR3 loop is CATRRTANNEQFF. The DNA of the CDR3 is TGTGCCACCAGGAGGACAGCTAACAATGAGCAGTTCTTC.

The chain is built from TRBV18 and TRBJ2-1; 9 bases line up with TRBD1. In germline, CDR1 is KGHSH, CDR2 LQKENI. With V trimmed by 4 bases and J by 5 bases, 12 bases remained unmatched. CDR3 length: 17 amino acids. The CDR3 sequence is CASSLKWGQGSNNEQFF. CDR3 sequence (DNA): TGTGCCAGCTCACTAAAATGGGGACAGGGTTCTAACAATGAGCAGTTCTTC.

This CDR3 reads CASRPTGSLNTGELFF. CDR3 in DNA: TGTGCCAGTAGACCGACAGGTTCGCTGAACACCGGGGAGCTGTTTTTT. The V and J genes are TRBV19 and TRBJ2-2, with a weak D call TRBD1 (6 bases). The germline V gene encodes CDR1 LNHDA and CDR2 SQIVND (reference sequence). CDR3 length: 16 residues. Trimming removed 6 bases from V and 1 base from J, with 15 bases in between.

The chain links TRBV7-2 to TRBJ2-1; possibly TRBD1 for D (6 bases). CDR3 length equals 14 residues. Germline loops: CDR1 SGHTA, CDR2 FQGNSA. The V gene lost 5 bases and the J gene lost 5 bases, with 13 bases spanning the gap. Here the CDR3 reads CASSQKGQNNEQFF. The CDR3 DNA follows: TGTGCCAGCAGCCAAAAGGGACAAAACAATGAGCAGTTCTTC.

In its sample, this clone was seen once. The chain combines TRBV6-2 or TRBV6-3 with TRBJ2-1; TRBD2 aligns across 13 bases. Germline trimming cut 4 bases from V and 3 bases from J; bases unmatched to any gene: 3. This CDR3 is 16 amino acids long. Germline V gene sequence: CDR1 MNHEY, CDR2 SVGEGT. The CDR3 loop is CASSSLAGGSYNEQFF. DNA for the CDR3: TGTGCCAGCAGTTCACTAGCGGGGGGGAGCTACAATGAGCAGTTCTTC.

In the case of this clone: A clone one base away is much larger, so this may be a read error. This chain uses TRBV6-2 or TRBV6-3 with TRBJ2-7; TRBD1 aligns across 8 bases. This CDR3 comprises 15 residues. Per germline, CDR1 MNHEY and CDR2 SVGEGT. J was trimmed by 0 bases and V by 2 bases; bases with no gene match: 3. Here the CDR3 reads CASSYRDRSSYEQYF. For the CDR3, the DNA is TGTGCCAGCAGTTACCGGGACAGGAGCTCCTACGAGCAGTACTTC.

The chain carries TRBV3-1 (or the pseudogene TRBV3-2) and TRBJ1-3; D remains unclear. Germline V gene lookup returns CDR1 LGHDT and CDR2 YNNKEL (reference sequence). The CDR3 runs 18 residues. V was trimmed by 0 bases and J by 3 bases, leaving 18 bases between them. The DNA for the CDR3 is TGTGCCAGCAGCCAAGAGAGCGGTGGCAGTTTTTTTGGAAACACCATATATTTT. Its protein is CASSQESGGSFFGNTIYF.

This chain connects TRBV6-1 to TRBJ1-6; weak D call: TRBD1 (5 bases). The V gene's germline CDR1 is MNHNS and CDR2 SASEGT. With 2 bases removed from V and 14 bases from J, the gap between germline ends came to 16 bases. This CDR3 has 14 residues. CDR3 coding DNA: TGTGCCAGCAGTGAACCGGGGGAGTCCCTCACCCTCCACTTT. Translating it yields CASSEPGESLTLHF.